The present T cell receptor beta chain was sequenced within a study of CD8 T cells in ankylosing spondylitis. Study-wide results and limits: A TCR beta motif of eight or nine highly homologous variants seemed to mark ankylosing spondylitis blood.

MiXCR was run by TCRdb on the 5' RACE reads, yielding one entry per CDR3 protein. The repertoire holds around 770,000 distinct CDR3 sequences, with 15% to 20% as singletons. The CDR3 length is 16 residues. V was clipped by 1 base and J by 0 bases, with 10 bases between them. The germline V gene encodes CDR1 SGHTA and CDR2 FQGNSA. About this clonotype itself: What it binds is not known.

What was sequenced was blood, either unsorted or a sorted T cell fraction (not recorded which). This chain connects TRBV7-2 to TRBJ2-4; D is undetermined. This sequence originates from a male donor with ankylosing spondylitis. This CDR3 is CASSLVAELAKNIQYF. CDR3 nucleotides: TGTGCCAGCAGCTTAGTTGCAGAGTTAGCCAAAAACATTCAGTACTTC.